This TCR beta chain was identified during a study of CD8 T cells in ankylosing spondylitis. In its sample, this clonotype was seen many times. TCRdb analysed the 5' RACE reads with MiXCR anew, one entry per CDR3 protein. The repertoire holds roughly 180,000 distinct CDR3 sequences, with around 13% as singletons. CDR3 length: 14 amino acids. The ends were cut back, 5 bases at V and 2 bases at J, with 13 bases in the middle. Germline lookup yields CDR1 SEHNR and CDR2 FQNEAQ (reference sequence). Specimen: blood, either unsorted or a sorted T cell fraction (not recorded which). This sequence joins TRBV7-9 and TRBJ2-7, with D perhaps TRBD2 (5 bases). The clonotype originates from a male donor with ankylosing spondylitis or in good health (not recorded which). CDR3 residues: CASSGRDWTYEQYF. In DNA, the CDR3 is TGTGCCAGCAGCGGACGGGATTGGACCTACGAGCAGTACTTC.